This entry describes one T cell receptor (beta chain). What it binds is unknown. These data are taken from a study of T cell responses to AZD1222 COVID-19 vaccine. Study summary: The analysis combined second doses at about 4 or about 12 weeks.

Study-level findings and limits: Only a handful of AZD1222 recipients, several in all, had baseline seropositivity. The donor group comprised mostly white British people and more females; the analysis possibly underestimated clonal diversity. When two AZD1222 doses had been given, Spike-specific TCR breadth and depth rose.

Here immunoSEQ multiplex PCR was the method, and the copy in TCRdb shows in-frame clones only, minus some. The sample yields some 150,000 clones, about 93% seen once. Trimming shortened V by 2 bases and J by 7 bases, and 20 bases separated the two germline ends. This CDR3 has 17 residues. Germline lookup yields CDR1 MNHEY and CDR2 SVGEGT. The TCR sequence derives from an adult in good health. This rearrangement joins TRBV6-2 or TRBV6-3 to TRBJ1-4; possible D gene TRBD1, 6 bases. This specimen consisted of peripheral blood, obtained on day 0 of AZD1222 vaccination. CDR3: CASSYGWTFRGGEKLFF. DNA for the CDR3: TGTGCCAGCAGTTACGGATGGACCTTCAGGGGTGGTGAAAAACTGTTTTTT.